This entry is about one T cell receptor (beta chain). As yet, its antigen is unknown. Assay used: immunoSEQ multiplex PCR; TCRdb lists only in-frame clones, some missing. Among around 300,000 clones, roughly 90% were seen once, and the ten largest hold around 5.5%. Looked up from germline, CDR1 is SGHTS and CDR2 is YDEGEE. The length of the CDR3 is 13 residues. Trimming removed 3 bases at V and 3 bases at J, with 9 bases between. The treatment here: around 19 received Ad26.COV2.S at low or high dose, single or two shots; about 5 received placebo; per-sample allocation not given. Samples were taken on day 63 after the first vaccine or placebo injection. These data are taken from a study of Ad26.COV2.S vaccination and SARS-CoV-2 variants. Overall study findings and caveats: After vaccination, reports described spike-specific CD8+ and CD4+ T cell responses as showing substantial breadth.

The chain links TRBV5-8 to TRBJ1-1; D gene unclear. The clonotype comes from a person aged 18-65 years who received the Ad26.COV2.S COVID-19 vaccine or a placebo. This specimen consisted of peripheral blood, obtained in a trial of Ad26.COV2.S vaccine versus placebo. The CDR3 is CASSSVSDTEAFF. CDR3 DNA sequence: TGTGCCAGCAGCTCCGTCTCCGACACTGAAGCTTTCTTT.